This passage covers 21 T cell receptor beta chains from one sample sequenced in a study of beta chain features in type 1 diabetes. The study reverse transcribed the entire isolated RNA, so it sequenced expressed TCRB transcripts. This table comes from immunoSEQ multiplex PCR, and its TCRdb copy is limited to in-frame clones, with some not included. The sample has hundreds of thousands of clones, approximately 31% seen once. The sample taken for sequencing was naive CD4+ T cells from blood. The origin of the receptors is a man aged 18 to 29 in good health.

This clone was detected only a few times. The gene calls are TRBV10-3 and TRBJ2-1; 7 bases are a match to TRBD1. In germline, CDR1 is ENHRY, CDR2 SYGVKD. V dropped 10 bases and J dropped 9; count of bases not matched to a gene: 9. This CDR3 region has 12 residues. CDR3 DNA: TGTGCCACTTCCCGAGGGGGCGGTGAGCAGTTCTTC. This translates into CATSRGGGEQFF.

The rearrangement uses TRBV29-1 and TRBJ2-5; D gene ambiguous. The DNA end is more similar to TRBJ2-7, so the J call may be wrong. The length of the CDR3 is 12 residues. CDR1 and CDR2 (germline): SQVTM, ANQGSEA. DNA of the CDR3: TGCAGCGTTGGTGGCCAGTTCTCCGAGCAGTACTTC. This sequence encodes CSVGGQFSEQYF.

The rearrangement uses TRBV12-5 and TRBJ1-1; the match to TRBD1 covers 9 bases. V was pared by 4 bases and J by 5 bases, with 11 bases of the junction left unmatched. The CDR3 is made up of 16 amino acids. Germline-derived CDR1 and CDR2 are LGHNT and FRNRAP. The CDR3 sequence is CASGSPGTGRGTEAFF. CDR3 bases: TGTGCTAGTGGTTCTCCCGGGACAGGGAGGGGAACTGAAGCTTTCTTT.

CDR3 DNA: TGTGCCTGGAGTGTATCGGGGACAACTAATGAAAAACTGTTTTTT. Its protein is CAWSVSGTTNEKLFF. The chain employs TRBV30 and TRBJ1-4; D gene uncertain. CDR3 length equals 15 residues. V was pared by 0 bases and J by 0 bases, with 8 bases between. Germline V gene data show CDR1 as GTSNPN and CDR2 as SVGIG (reference sequence).

The genes are TRBV27 and TRBJ2-6; D unresolved. The CDR3 consists of 15 residues. Germline lookup yields CDR1 MNHEY and CDR2 SMNVEV (reference sequence). With 3 bases removed from V and 2 bases from J, the gap between germline ends came to 8 bases. Here the CDR3 DNA reads TGTGCCAGCAGTTTCGAAGGCGCTGGGGCCAACGTCCTGACTTTC. Its protein is CASSFEGAGANVLTF.

The chain combines TRBV5-1 with TRBJ2-3; 7 bases match TRBD1. Trimming at V came to 4 bases and at J to 2 bases, leaving 4 bases not matched to a gene. The germline CDR1 and CDR2 sequences are SGHRS and YFSETQ. The CDR3 covers 14 residues. The CDR3 sequence is CASSVGQSTDTQYF. The CDR3 DNA is TGCGCCAGCAGCGTGGGACAGTCCACAGATACGCAGTATTTT.

The rearrangement joins TRBV9 to TRBJ2-7; tentative D call: TRBD1 (6 bases). Germline V gene data show CDR1 as SGDLS and CDR2 as YYNGEE. V was trimmed by 2 bases and J by 6 bases, leaving 15 bases between them. The CDR3 runs 14 residues. DNA of the CDR3: TGTGCCAGCAGCGTGGGGGCGGCTACGGGCGAGCAGTACTTC. Protein product: CASSVGAATGEQYF.

CDR3 region: CASSYTGPRYGYTF. In nucleotides, the CDR3 is TGTGCCAGCAGTTACACCGGGCCCCGCTACGGCTACACCTTC. The chain is built from TRBV6-5 and TRBJ1-2; D remains ambiguous. The V and J ends lost 2 bases and 8 bases respectively, with 15 bases between them. CDR3 size: 14 residues. The germline CDR1 and CDR2 sequences are MNHEY and SVGAGI.

The chain combines TRBV2 with TRBJ2-4; tentatively, D is TRBD1 or TRBD2 (5 bases each). This CDR3 is built from 11 residues. The germline V gene encodes CDR1 SNHLY and CDR2 FYNNEI. Trimming shortened V by 9 bases and J by 6 bases, and 9 bases separated the two germline ends. CDR3 bases: TGTGCCAGTTCTGGGACAAACATTCAGTACTTC. This codes for CASSGTNIQYF.

This clone was detected only a few times. This chain uses TRBV18 with TRBJ2-7; possible D gene TRBD2, 5 bases. Per the germline V gene, CDR1 is KGHSH and CDR2 is LQKENI. V shed 2 bases and J shed 0 bases, with 11 bases lying between them. The CDR3 loop spans 15 amino acids. CDR3 DNA: TGTGCCAGCTCACCAACGGGATCGAGCTCCTACGAGCAGTACTTC. Translation gives CASSPTGSSSYEQYF.

CDR3: CAISDRKREGRDEQFF. Here the CDR3 DNA reads TGTGCCATCAGTGATAGGAAGCGGGAGGGCCGCGATGAGCAGTTCTTC. The chain joins TRBV10-3 to TRBJ2-1, with 10 positions matching TRBD2. This CDR3 region has 16 residues. J lost 8 bases, V lost 3 bases, and 10 bases had no gene match. The germline CDR1 and CDR2 sequences are ENHRY and SYGVKD.

In this sample, this clone turned up a few times. This chain joins TRBV11-2 and TRBJ2-3; D is uncertain. V was pared by 5 bases and J by 3 bases, with 6 bases between. The germline V gene has CDR1 SGHAT and CDR2 FQNNGV. The CDR3 loop spans 12 amino acids. In nucleotides, the CDR3 is TGTGCCAGCAGCCAGCCGACAGATACGCAGTATTTT. This gives the protein CASSQPTDTQYF.

The chain has TRBV30 and TRBJ2-3; tentatively, D is TRBD1 or TRBD2 (5 bases each). The CDR3 totals 13 residues. V shed 2 bases and J shed 6 bases, with 12 bases lying between them. Germline CDR1 reads GTSNPN; CDR2 reads SVGIG (reference sequence). The CDR3, as DNA: TGTGCCTGGAGTACGGGGACCGGGGATACGCAGTATTTT. Translating it yields CAWSTGTGDTQYF.

This clone has just a few counts. This sequence joins TRBV5-4 and TRBJ2-7; the D call may be TRBD1 or TRBD2 (5 bases each). Germline V gene lookup returns CDR1 SGHNT and CDR2 YYREEE (reference sequence). V was pared by 4 bases and J by 3 bases, with 14 bases between. The CDR3 extends over 14 amino acids. The CDR3 is CASSPGPRNYEQYF. CDR3 sequence (DNA): TGTGCCAGCAGCCCGGGGCCGAGGAACTACGAGCAGTACTTC.

The rearrangement uses TRBV30 and TRBJ2-5; no reliable D call. This CDR3 spans 14 amino acids. The V end lost 1 base, the J end lost 5 bases, and 14 bases lay between the germline ends. CDR1 is GTSNPN and CDR2 is SVGIG in the germline V gene (reference sequence). The CDR3 DNA reads TGTGCCTGGAGTGGGGTGATGCTTAGGGAGACCCAGTACTTC. Translation gives CAWSGVMLRETQYF.

The genes are TRBV5-6 and TRBJ1-1, with 8 nucleotides matching TRBD1. This CDR3 is built from 16 residues. Germline V gives CDR1 SGHDT, CDR2 YYEEEE. After removal of 2 bases from V and 3 bases from J, the junction contained 9 bases not matched to a gene. CDR3 sequence: CASSFRQGASDTEAFF. CDR3 coding DNA: TGTGCCAGCAGCTTTCGGCAGGGGGCCTCAGACACTGAAGCTTTCTTT.

Regarding this clone: This same CDR3 is encoded by further DNA sequences in the sample. The V call is TRBV7-9, the J call TRBJ1-2; D might be TRBD1 (6 bases). Deletions cut 3 bases from V and 4 bases from J, with 9 bases between. CDR3 length: 13 residues. CDR1 is SEHNR and CDR2 is FQNEAQ in the germline V gene (reference sequence). This chain's CDR3 is CASSFEGGYGYTF. The CDR3 DNA sequence: TGTGCCAGCAGCTTTGAAGGGGGCTATGGCTACACCTTC. Full variable domain (rest looked up from reference TRBV7-9 and TRBJ1-2): DTGVSQNPRHKITKRGQNVTFRCDPISEHNRLYWYRQTLGQGPEFLTYFQNEAQLEKSRLLSDRFSAERPKGSFSTLEIQRTEQGDSAMYLCASSFEGGYGYTFGSGTRLTVV.

This chain joins TRBV30 and TRBJ2-7; D might be TRBD2 (5 bases). This CDR3 region has 11 residues. Germline CDR1 reads GTSNPN; CDR2 reads SVGIG (reference sequence). Trimming left V 5 bases short and J 5 bases short, with 10 bases between. The CDR3 region has the DNA TGTGCCTGGTCGGGATATGACGAGCAGTACTTC. This sequence encodes CAWSGYDEQYF.

The chain carries TRBV7-6 and TRBJ1-2, with D unresolved. This CDR3 is 13 amino acids long. Germline values: CDR1 SGHVS, CDR2 FNYEAQ. V was pared by 1 base and J by 2 bases, with 5 bases between. The CDR3 reads CASSLEGNYGYTF. CDR3 DNA: TGTGCCAGCAGCTTAGAAGGGAACTATGGCTACACCTTC.

This clone was counted only a few times. V is TRBV28 and J is TRBJ2-7; 12 bases are shared with TRBD2. With 5 bases clipped from V and 2 bases from J, the junction kept 4 bases outside the gene matches. Germline-derived CDR1 and CDR2 are MDHEN and SYDVKM. The CDR3 consists of 15 residues. The CDR3 region is CASSGGLAGPYEQYF. The CDR3 DNA reads TGTGCCAGCAGTGGGGGACTAGCGGGTCCCTACGAGCAGTACTTC.

This rearrangement joins TRBV10-3 to TRBJ2-1; D is unresolved. Germline CDR1 reads ENHRY; CDR2 reads SYGVKD. The CDR3 length is 12 residues. The V end was cut by 5 bases, the J end by 5 bases, with 7 bases between. The CDR3 bases are TGTGCCATCAGTCTCGAGGACAATGAGCAGTTCTTC. It codes for CAISLEDNEQFF.